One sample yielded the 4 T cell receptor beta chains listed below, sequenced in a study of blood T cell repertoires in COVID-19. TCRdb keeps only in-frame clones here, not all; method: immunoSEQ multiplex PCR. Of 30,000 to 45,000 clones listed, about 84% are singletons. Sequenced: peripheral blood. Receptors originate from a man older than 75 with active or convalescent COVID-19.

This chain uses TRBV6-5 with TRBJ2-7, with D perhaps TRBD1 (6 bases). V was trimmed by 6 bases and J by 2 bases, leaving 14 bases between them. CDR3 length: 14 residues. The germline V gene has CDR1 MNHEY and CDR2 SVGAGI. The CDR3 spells CASRSSGQAYEQYF. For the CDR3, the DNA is TGTGCCAGCAGATCCTCGGGACAAGCCTACGAGCAGTACTTC.

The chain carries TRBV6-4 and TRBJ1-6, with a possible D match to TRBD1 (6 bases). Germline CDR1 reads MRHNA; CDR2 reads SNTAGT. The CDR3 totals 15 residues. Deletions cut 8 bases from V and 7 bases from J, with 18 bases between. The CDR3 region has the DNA TGTGCCAGCCGATCCCAGTTTGGGACAAATTCACCCCTCCACTTT. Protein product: CASRSQFGTNSPLHF.

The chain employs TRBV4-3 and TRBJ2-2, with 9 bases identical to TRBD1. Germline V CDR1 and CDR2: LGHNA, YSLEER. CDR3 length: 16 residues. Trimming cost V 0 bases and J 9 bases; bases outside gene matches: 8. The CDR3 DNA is TGCGCCAGCAGCCAAGAAGGACAGGGGTTAGGCCGGGAGCTGTTTTTT. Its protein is CASSQEGQGLGRELFF.

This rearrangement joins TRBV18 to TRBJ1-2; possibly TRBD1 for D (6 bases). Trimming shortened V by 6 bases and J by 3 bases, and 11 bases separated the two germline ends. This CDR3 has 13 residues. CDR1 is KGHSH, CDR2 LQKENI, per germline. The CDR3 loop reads CASSVGGDYGYTF. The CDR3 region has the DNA TGTGCCAGCTCCGTAGGGGGTGACTATGGCTACACCTTC.